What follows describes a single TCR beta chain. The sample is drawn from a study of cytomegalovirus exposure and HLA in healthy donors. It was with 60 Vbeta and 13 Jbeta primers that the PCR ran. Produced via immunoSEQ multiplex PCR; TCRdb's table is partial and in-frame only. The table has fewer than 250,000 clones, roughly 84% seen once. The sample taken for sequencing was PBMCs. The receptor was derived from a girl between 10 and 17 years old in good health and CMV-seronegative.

The CDR3 region is CASSLFTGGYTF. The CDR3 bases are TGTGCCAGCAGTTTATTCACGGGTGGCTACACCTTC. The chain combines TRBV28 with TRBJ1-2; the D is unclear. This CDR3 contains 12 residues. The V end was cut by 1 base, the J end by 7 bases, with 7 bases between. Germline CDR1 and CDR2: MDHEN and SYDVKM.